This TCR beta chain was observed in a study of blood T cell repertoires in COVID-19. The overall study: The United States, Italy and Spain supplied acute and convalescent COVID-19 samples.

This CDR3 spans 14 amino acids. The germline CDR1 and CDR2 sequences are LNHDA and SQIVND (reference sequence). Turning to this clone: The junction departs from germline at one end; a sequencing error may be responsible.

The table came from immunoSEQ multiplex PCR; TCRdb's copy has only in-frame clones and leaves some out. The sample shows about 220,000 clones, roughly 82% of them seen only once. The chain recombines TRBV19 with TRBJ1-2, with a tentative D call TRBD1 (6 bases). Material for sequencing was peripheral blood. This TCR derives from a man aged 50 to 59 with active or convalescent COVID-19. The CDR3 here is CASSTPGAKYGYTF. CDR3 DNA: TGTGCCAGTAGTACGCCAGGGGCTAAATATGGCTACACCTTC.